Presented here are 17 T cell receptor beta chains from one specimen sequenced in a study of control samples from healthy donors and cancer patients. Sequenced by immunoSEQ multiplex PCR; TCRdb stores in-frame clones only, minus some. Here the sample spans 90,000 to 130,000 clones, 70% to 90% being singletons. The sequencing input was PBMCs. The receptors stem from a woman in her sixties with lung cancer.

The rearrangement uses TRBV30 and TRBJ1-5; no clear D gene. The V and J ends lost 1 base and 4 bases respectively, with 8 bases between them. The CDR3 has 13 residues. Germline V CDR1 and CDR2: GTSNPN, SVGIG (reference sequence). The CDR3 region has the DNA TGTGCCTGGAGTGCGGGAGGGAATCAGCCCCAGCATTTT. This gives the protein CAWSAGGNQPQHF.

The CDR3 DNA reads TGTGCCAGCAGCCGACAAGCCTACGAGCAGTACTTC. Residues: CASSRQAYEQYF. V is TRBV6-5 and J is TRBJ2-7; D is uncertain. V lost 6 bases and J lost 2, with 8 bases in between. Germline CDR1 reads MNHEY; CDR2 reads SVGAGI. This CDR3 has 12 amino acids.

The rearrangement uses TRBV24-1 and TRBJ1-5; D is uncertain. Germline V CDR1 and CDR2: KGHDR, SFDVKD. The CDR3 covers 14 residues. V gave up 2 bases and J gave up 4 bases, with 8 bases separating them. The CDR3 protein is CATSDSIGNQPQHF. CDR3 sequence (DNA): TGTGCCACCAGTGATTCCATCGGTAATCAGCCCCAGCATTTT.

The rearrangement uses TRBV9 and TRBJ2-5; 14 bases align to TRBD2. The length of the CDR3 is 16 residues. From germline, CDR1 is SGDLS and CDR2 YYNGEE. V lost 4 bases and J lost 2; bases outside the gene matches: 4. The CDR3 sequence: CASSSGLAGGQETQYF. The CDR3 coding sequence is TGTGCCAGCAGCTCCGGACTAGCGGGGGGACAAGAGACCCAGTACTTC.

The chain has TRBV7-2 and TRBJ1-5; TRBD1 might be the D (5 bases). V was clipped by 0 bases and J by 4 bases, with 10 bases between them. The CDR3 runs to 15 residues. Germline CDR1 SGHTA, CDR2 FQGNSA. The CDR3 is CASSLAGDRNQPQHF. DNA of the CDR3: TGTGCCAGCAGCTTAGCAGGGGATAGGAATCAGCCCCAGCATTTT.

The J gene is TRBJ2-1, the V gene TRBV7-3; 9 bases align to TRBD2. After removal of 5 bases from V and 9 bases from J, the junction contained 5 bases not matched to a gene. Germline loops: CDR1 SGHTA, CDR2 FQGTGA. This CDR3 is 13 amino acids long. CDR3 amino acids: CASSRTSVTEQFF. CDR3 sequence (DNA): TGTGCCAGCAGCCGGACTAGCGTGACTGAGCAGTTCTTC.

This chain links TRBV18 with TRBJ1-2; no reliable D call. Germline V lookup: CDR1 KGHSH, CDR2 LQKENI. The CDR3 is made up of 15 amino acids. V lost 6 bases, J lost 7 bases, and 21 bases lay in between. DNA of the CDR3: TGTGCCAGCTCTCAAGGAGGGCCCGACGGAGGTGGCTACACCTTC. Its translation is CASSQGGPDGGGYTF.

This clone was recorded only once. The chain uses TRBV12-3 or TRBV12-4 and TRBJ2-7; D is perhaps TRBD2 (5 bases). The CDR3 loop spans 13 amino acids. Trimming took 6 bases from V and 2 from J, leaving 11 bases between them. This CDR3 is CASRAVNTYEQYF. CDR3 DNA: TGTGCCAGCAGAGCGGTCAATACCTACGAGCAGTACTTC.

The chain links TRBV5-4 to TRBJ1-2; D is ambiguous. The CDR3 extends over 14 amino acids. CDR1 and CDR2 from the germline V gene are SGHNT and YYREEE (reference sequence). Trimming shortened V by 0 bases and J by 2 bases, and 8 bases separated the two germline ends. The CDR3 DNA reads TGTGCCAGCAGCTTGGATCCGGGAAACTATGGCTACACCTTC. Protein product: CASSLDPGNYGYTF.

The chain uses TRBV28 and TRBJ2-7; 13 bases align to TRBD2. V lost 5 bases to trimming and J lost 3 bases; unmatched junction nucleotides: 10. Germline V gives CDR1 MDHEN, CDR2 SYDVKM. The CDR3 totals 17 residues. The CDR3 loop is CASSRPLGLAGVYEQYF. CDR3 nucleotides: TGTGCCAGCAGTCGTCCCCTAGGACTAGCGGGGGTCTACGAGCAGTACTTC.

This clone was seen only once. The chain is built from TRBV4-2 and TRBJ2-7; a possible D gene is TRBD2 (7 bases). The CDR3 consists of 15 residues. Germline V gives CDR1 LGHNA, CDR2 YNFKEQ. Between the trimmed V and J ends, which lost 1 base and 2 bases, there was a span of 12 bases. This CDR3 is CASSQGGGGPYEQYF. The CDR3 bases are TGTGCCAGCAGCCAAGGAGGGGGGGGTCCCTACGAGCAGTACTTC.

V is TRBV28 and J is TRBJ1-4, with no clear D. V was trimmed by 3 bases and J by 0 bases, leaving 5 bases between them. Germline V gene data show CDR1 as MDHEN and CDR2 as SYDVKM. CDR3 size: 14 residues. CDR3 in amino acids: CASSFPPTNEKLFF. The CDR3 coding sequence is TGTGCCAGCAGTTTCCCCCCAACTAATGAAAAACTGTTTTTT.

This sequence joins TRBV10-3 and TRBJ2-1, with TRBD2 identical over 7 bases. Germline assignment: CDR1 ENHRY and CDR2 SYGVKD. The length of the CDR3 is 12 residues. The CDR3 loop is CATSLRYNEQFF. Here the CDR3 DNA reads TGTGCGACTAGCCTTCGATACAATGAGCAGTTCTTC.

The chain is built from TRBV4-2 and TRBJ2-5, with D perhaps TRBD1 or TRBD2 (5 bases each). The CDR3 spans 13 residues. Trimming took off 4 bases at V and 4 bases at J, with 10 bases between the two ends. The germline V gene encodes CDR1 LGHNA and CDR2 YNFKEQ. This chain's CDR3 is CASSPAGTETQYF. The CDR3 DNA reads TGTGCCAGCAGCCCTGCCGGGACAGAGACCCAGTACTTC.

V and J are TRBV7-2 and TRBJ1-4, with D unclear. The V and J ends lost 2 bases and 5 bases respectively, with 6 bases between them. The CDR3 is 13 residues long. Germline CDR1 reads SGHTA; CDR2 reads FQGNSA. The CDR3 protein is CASSLNSNEKLFF. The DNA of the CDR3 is TGTGCCAGCAGCTTAAACAGCAATGAAAAACTGTTTTTT.

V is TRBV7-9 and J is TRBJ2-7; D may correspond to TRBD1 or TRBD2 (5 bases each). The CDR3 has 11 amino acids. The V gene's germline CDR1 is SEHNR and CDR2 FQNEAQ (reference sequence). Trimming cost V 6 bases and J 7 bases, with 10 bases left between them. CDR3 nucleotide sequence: TGTGCCAGCAGTTACGAGGGGGAGCAGTACTTC. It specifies CASSYEGEQYF.

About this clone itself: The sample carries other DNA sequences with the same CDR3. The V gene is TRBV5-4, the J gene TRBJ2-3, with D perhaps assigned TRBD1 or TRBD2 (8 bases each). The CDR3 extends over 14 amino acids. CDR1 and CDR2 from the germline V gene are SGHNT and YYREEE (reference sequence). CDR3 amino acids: CASGGQGAADTQYF. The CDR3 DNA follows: TGTGCATCGGGGGGGCAGGGGGCTGCGGATACGCAGTATTTT.